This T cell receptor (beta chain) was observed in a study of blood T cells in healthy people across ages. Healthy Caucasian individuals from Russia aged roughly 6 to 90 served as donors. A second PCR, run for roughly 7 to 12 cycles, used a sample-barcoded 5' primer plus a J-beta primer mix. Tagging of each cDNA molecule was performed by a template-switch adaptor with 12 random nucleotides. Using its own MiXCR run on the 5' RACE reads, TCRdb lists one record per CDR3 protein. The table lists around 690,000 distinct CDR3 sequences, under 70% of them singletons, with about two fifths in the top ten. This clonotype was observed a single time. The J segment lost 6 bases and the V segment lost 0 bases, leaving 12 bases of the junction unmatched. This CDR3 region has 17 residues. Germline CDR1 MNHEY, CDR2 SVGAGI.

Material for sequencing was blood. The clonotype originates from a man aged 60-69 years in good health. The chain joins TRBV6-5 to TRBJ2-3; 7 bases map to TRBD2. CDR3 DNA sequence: TGTGCCAGCAGTTACTCGGATGGTACCGGGGGGATGGATACGCAGTATTTT. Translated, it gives CASSYSDGTGGMDTQYF.